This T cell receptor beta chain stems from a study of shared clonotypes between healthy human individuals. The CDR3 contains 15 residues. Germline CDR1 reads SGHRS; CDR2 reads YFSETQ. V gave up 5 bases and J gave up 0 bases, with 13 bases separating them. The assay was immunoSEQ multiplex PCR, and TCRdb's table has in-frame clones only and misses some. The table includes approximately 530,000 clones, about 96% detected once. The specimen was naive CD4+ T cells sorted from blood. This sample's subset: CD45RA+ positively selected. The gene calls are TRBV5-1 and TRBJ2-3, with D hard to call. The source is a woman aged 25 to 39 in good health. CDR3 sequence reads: CASRAAPLSTDTQYF. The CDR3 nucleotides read TGCGCCAGCAGGGCGGCGCCCCTTAGCACAGATACGCAGTATTTT.